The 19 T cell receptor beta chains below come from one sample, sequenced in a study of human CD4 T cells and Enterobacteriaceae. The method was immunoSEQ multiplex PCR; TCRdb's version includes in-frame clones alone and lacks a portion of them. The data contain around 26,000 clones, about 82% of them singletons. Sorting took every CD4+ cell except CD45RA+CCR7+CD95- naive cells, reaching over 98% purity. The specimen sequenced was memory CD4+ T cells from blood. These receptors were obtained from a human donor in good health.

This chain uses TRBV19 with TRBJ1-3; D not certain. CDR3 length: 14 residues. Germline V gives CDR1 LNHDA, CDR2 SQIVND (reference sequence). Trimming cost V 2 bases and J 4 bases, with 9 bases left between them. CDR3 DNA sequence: TGTGCCAGTAGTATACCCACAGCCGGAAACACCATATATTTT. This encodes CASSIPTAGNTIYF.

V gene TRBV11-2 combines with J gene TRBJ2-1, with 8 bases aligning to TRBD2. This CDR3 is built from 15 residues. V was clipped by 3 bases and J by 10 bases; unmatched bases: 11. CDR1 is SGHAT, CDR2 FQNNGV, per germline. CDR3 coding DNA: TGTGCCAGCAGCTTTCGATCCGGGGGGGCAAGCGAGCAGTTCTTC. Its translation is CASSFRSGGASEQFF.

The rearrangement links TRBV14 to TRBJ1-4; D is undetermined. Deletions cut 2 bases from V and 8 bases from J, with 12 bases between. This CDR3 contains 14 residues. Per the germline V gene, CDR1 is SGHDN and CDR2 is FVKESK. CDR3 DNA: TGTGCCAGCAGCCAATTCCGTACGGGGGAAAAACTGTTTTTT. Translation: CASSQFRTGEKLFF.

The CDR3 sequence is CASSLTGTQAGELFF. In DNA, the CDR3 is TGTGCCAGCAGCTTGACGGGGACTCAAGCCGGGGAGCTGTTTTTT. V is TRBV5-4 and J is TRBJ2-2; possibly TRBD2 for D (6 bases). The CDR3 totals 15 residues. V lost 1 base and J 6 bases, leaving 13 bases between the germline ends. CDR1 is SGHNT, CDR2 YYREEE, per germline (reference sequence).

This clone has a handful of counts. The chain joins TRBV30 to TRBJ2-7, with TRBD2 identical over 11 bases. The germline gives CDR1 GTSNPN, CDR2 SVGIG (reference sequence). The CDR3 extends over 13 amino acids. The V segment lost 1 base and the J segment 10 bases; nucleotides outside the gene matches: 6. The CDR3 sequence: CAWSAGTSGVQYF. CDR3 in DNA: TGTGCCTGGAGTGCCGGGACTAGCGGAGTCCAGTACTTC.

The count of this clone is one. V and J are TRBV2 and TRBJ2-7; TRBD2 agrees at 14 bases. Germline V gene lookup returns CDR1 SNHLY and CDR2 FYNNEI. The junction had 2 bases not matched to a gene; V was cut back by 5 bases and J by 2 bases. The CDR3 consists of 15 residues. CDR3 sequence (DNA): TGTGCCAGCAGTAAGACTAGCGGGGGGGCCTACGAGCAGTACTTC. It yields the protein CASSKTSGGAYEQYF.

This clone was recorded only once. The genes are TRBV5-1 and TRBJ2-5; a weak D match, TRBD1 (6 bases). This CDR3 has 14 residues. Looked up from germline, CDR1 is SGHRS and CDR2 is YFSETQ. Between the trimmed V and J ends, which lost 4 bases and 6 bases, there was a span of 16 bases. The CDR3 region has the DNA TGCGCCAGCAGCGAGGCCAGGGGTCTCAAGACCCAGTACTTC. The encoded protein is CASSEARGLKTQYF. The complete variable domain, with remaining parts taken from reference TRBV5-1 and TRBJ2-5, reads KAGVTQTPRYLIKTRGQQVTLSCSPISGHRSVSWYQQTPGQGLQFLFEYFSETQRNKGNFPGRFSGRQFSNSRSEMNVSTLELGDSALYLCASSEARGLKTQYFGPGTRLLVL.

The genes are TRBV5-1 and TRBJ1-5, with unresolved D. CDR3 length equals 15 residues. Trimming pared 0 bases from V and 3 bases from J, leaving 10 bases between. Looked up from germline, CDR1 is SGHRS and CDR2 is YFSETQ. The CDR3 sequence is CASSLGPENNQPQHF. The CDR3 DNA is TGCGCCAGCAGCTTGGGTCCAGAAAACAATCAGCCCCAGCATTTT.

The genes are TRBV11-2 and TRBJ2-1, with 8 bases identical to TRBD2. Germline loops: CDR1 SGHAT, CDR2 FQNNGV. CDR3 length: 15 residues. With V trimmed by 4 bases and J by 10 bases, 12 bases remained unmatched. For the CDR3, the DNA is TGTGCCAGCAGCTCCCGGGGTAGCGGGATACAGGAGCAGTTCTTC. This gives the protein CASSSRGSGIQEQFF.

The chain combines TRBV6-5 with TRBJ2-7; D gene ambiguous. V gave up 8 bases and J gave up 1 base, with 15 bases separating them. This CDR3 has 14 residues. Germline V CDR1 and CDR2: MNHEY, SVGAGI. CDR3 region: CASGKTGQSYEQYF. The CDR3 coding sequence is TGTGCCAGCGGTAAAACGGGCCAGTCCTACGAGCAGTACTTC.

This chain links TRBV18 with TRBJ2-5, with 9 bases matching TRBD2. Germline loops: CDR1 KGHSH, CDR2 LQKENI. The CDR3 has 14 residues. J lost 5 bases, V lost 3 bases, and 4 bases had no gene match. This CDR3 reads CASSPGLAGETQYF. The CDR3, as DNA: TGTGCCAGCTCACCGGGACTAGCTGGGGAGACCCAGTACTTC.

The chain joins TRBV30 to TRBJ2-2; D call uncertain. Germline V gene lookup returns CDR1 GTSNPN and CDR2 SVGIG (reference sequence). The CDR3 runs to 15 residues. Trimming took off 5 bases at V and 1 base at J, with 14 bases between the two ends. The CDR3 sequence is CAWGEWTGNTGELFF. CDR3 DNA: TGTGCCTGGGGCGAATGGACGGGGAACACCGGGGAGCTGTTTTTT.

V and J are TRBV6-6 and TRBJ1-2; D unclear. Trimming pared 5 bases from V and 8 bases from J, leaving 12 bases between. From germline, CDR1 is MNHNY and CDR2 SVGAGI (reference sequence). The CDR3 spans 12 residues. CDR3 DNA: TGTGCCAGCAGTCCGCGACGCGGGGGCTACACCTTC. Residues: CASSPRRGGYTF.

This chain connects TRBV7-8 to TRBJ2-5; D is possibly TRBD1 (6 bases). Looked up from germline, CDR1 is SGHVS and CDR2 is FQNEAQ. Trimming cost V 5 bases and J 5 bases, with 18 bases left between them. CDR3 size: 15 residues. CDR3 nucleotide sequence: TGTGCCAGCAGCCCGCAAACAGGGTCCCGGGAGACCCAGTACTTC. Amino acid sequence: CASSPQTGSRETQYF.

As DNA, the CDR3 is TGCGCCAGCAGCTTGGCCGGGACTAGCTACGAGCAGTACTTC. This codes for CASSLAGTSYEQYF. The V gene is TRBV5-1, the J gene TRBJ2-7, with 8 nucleotides matching TRBD2. V was clipped by 0 bases and J by 3 bases; unmatched bases: 2. CDR3 size: 14 residues. Germline V gene lookup returns CDR1 SGHRS and CDR2 YFSETQ.

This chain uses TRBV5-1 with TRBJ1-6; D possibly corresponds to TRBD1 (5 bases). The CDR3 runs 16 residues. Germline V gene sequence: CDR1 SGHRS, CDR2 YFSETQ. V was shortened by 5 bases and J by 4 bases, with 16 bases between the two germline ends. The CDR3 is CASRSHMGDYNSPLHF. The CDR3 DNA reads TGCGCCAGCAGGAGTCACATGGGGGATTATAATTCACCCCTCCACTTT. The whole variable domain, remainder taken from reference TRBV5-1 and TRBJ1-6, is KAGVTQTPRYLIKTRGQQVTLSCSPISGHRSVSWYQQTPGQGLQFLFEYFSETQRNKGNFPGRFSGRQFSNSRSEMNVSTLELGDSALYLCASRSHMGDYNSPLHFGNGTRLTVT.

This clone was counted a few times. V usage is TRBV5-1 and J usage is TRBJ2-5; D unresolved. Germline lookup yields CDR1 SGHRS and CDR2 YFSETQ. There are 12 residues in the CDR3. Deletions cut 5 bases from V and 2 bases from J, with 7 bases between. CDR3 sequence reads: CASSMDQETQYF. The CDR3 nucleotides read TGCGCCAGCAGTATGGATCAAGAGACCCAGTACTTC.

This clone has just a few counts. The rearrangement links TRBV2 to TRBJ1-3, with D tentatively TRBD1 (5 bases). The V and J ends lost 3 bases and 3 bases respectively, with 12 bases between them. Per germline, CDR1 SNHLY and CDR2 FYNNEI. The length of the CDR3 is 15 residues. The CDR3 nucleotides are TGTGCCAGCAGTGATAGGGGATTCGTTGGAAACACCATATATTTT. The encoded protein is CASSDRGFVGNTIYF.

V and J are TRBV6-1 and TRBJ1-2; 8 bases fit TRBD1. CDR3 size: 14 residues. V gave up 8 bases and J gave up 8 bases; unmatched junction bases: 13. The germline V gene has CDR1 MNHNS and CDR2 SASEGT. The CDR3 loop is CASSTGTGRLGYTF. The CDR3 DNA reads TGTGCCAGCTCCACCGGGACAGGACGGTTGGGCTACACCTTC.